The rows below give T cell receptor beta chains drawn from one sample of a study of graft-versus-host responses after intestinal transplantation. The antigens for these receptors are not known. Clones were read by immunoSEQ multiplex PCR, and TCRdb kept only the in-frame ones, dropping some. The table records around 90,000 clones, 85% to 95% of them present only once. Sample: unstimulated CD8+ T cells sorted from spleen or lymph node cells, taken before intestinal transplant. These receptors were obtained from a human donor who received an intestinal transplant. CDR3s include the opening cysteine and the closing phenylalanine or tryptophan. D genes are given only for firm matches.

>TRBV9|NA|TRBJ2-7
TGTGCCAGCAGCGTAGGAGGATTCTACGAGCAGTACTTC
CASSVGGFYEQYF
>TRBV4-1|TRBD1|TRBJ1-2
TGCGCCAGCAGCCAACCCTCCGGGACAGGGGTCTATGGCTACACCTTC
CASSQPSGTGVYGYTF
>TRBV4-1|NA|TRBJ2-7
TGCGCCAGCAGCCTCATGGCCTCCTACGAGCAGTACTTC
CASSLMASYEQYF
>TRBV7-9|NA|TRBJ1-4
TGTGCCAGCAGCTTAATTACAACTAATGAAAAACTGTTTTTT
CASSLITTNEKLFF
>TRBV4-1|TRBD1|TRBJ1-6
TGCGCCAGCACCGGACAGGGGGATTCACCCCTCCACTTT
CASTGQGDSPLHF
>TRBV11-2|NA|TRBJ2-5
TGTGCCAGCAGCTCCCCTCTTTGGACAGCTCAAGAGACCCAGTACTTC
CASSSPLWTAQETQYF
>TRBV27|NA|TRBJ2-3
TGTGCCAGTGGAGATACCTATAGCACAGATACGCAGTATTTT
CASGDTYSTDTQYF
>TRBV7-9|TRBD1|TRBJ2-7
TGTGCCAGCAGCTTGCCGGGACAGGGTTACGAGCAGTACTTC
CASSLPGQGYEQYF
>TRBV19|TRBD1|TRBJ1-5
TGTGCCAGTATGGATTGGGACAGGCTACAAAATCAGCCCCAGCATTTT
CASMDWDRLQNQPQHF
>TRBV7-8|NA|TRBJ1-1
TGTGCCAGCAGCTTATGGGGAGGGGCCATGGGCACTGAAGCTTTCTTT
CASSLWGGAMGTEAFF
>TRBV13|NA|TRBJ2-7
TGTGCCAGCAGCTTAGGCCTTGGTGGCAGGGTATACGAGCAGTACTTC
CASSLGLGGRVYEQYF
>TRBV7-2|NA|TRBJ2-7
TGTGCCAGCAGCTTAGTTGCACATTACGAGCAGTACTTC
CASSLVAHYEQYF
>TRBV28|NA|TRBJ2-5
TGTGCCAGCAGTTTTAACCAAGAGACCCAGTACTTC
CASSFNQETQYF
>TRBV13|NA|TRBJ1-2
TGTGCCAGCAGCTTCGGTGGGGCGAACTATGGCTACACCTTC
CASSFGGANYGYTF
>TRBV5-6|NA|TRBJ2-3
TGTGCCAGCAGCTTTACGGGAGTCTTAGATACGCAGTATTTT
CASSFTGVLDTQYF